This passage covers 28 T cell receptor beta chains from one sample sequenced in a study of blood T cell repertoires in COVID-19. Libraries were prepared by immunoSEQ multiplex PCR; TCRdb keeps only in-frame clonotypes and omits some of them. Here the sample spans 300,000 to 450,000 clones, more than 80% being singletons. The sequencing input was PBMCs or T cells enriched from blood (not recorded which). The receptor set was obtained from a man between 18 and 35 years old who had recovered from COVID-19.

V usage is TRBV30 and J usage is TRBJ2-1, with D possibly matching TRBD1 (6 bases). V shed 4 bases and J shed 6 bases, with 16 bases lying between them. The germline CDR1 and CDR2 sequences are GTSNPN and SVGIG (reference sequence). The CDR3 covers 14 residues. CDR3 in amino acids: CAWNRVSWANEQFF. The CDR3 DNA sequence: TGTGCCTGGAACAGGGTGTCTTGGGCCAATGAGCAGTTCTTC. Based on the CDR3 plus reference TRBV30 and TRBJ2-1, the full variable domain is SQTIHQWPATLVQPVGSPLSLECTVEGTSNPNLYWYRQAAGRGLQLLFYSVGIGQISSEVPQNLSASRPQDRQFILSSKKLLLSDSGFYLCAWNRVSWANEQFFGPGTRLTVL.

This chain joins TRBV6-5 and TRBJ2-7; a weak D match, TRBD1 (5 bases). Trimming stripped 2 bases from V and 2 bases from J, with 10 bases between. The germline gives CDR1 MNHEY, CDR2 SVGAGI. The CDR3 consists of 14 residues. This chain's CDR3 is CASSYDRTPYEQYF. Here the CDR3 DNA reads TGTGCCAGCAGTTACGATAGGACACCCTACGAGCAGTACTTC.

This clone occurred a few times. The rearrangement links TRBV29-1 to TRBJ1-1; D is perhaps TRBD1 (5 bases). Between the trimmed V and J ends, which lost 7 bases and 5 bases, there was a span of 14 bases. The germline V gene has CDR1 SQVTM and CDR2 ANQGSEA. This CDR3 is 12 amino acids long. The CDR3 reads CSADRKGTEAFF. CDR3 nucleotide sequence: TGCAGCGCAGACCGGAAGGGGACTGAAGCTTTCTTT.

The chain has TRBV13 and TRBJ1-6; the D is unclear. V was shortened by 0 bases and J by 2 bases, with 8 bases between the two germline ends. This CDR3 contains 16 residues. Germline lookup yields CDR1 PRHDT and CDR2 FYEKMQ (reference sequence). In DNA form, the CDR3 reads TGTGCCAGCAGCTTAGGCCTAAACCCCTATAATTCACCCCTCCACTTT. Residues: CASSLGLNPYNSPLHF.

This chain links TRBV5-1 with TRBJ1-5; TRBD1 agrees at 7 bases. J lost 6 bases, V lost 3 bases, and 6 bases had no gene match. This CDR3 contains 14 residues. CDR1 SGHRS and CDR2 YFSETQ come from the germline V gene. CDR3 sequence: CASSSGQAGQPQHF. CDR3 in DNA: TGCGCCAGCAGCTCCGGACAGGCAGGTCAGCCCCAGCATTTT.

This clone was recorded only once. The gene calls are TRBV7-2 and TRBJ2-1; TRBD2 matches 9 bases. Trimming at V came to 8 bases and at J to 0 bases, leaving 5 bases not matched to a gene. In germline, CDR1 is SGHTA, CDR2 FQGNSA. The length of the CDR3 is 15 residues. The CDR3 region has the DNA TGTGCCAGCGATCCGGGACTAGCCTCCTACAATGAGCAGTTCTTC. The encoded protein is CASDPGLASYNEQFF.

The chain recombines TRBV6-5 with TRBJ2-5, with D perhaps TRBD1 (6 bases). CDR3 length: 13 residues. V was pared by 7 bases and J by 3 bases, with 12 bases between. Germline V gives CDR1 MNHEY, CDR2 SVGAGI. CDR3 in DNA: TGTGCCAGCACTCAGGACAGAAAAGAGACCCAGTACTTC. It is translated as CASTQDRKETQYF.

The CDR3 here is CASGRTPNTGELFF. The CDR3 bases are TGTGCCAGCGGGAGGACACCCAATACCGGGGAGCTGTTTTTT. The V call is TRBV18, the J call TRBJ2-2; D is perhaps TRBD2 (6 bases). The CDR3 has 14 residues. Per germline, CDR1 KGHSH and CDR2 LQKENI. Trimming took off 8 bases at V and 5 bases at J, with 15 bases between the two ends.

This chain links TRBV6-5 with TRBJ2-5; D is uncertain. The CDR3 is made up of 13 amino acids. Trimming stripped 8 bases from V and 5 bases from J, with 15 bases between. Germline CDR1 reads MNHEY; CDR2 reads SVGAGI. The CDR3 protein is CASSRRTRETQYF. For the CDR3, the DNA is TGTGCCAGCTCCCGCCGTACGCGGGAGACCCAGTACTTC.

This chain connects TRBV9 to TRBJ1-6, with D unresolved. Trimming removed 4 bases at V and 3 bases at J, with 14 bases between. This CDR3 comprises 16 residues. Germline V gene data show CDR1 as SGDLS and CDR2 as YYNGEE. CDR3 nucleotides: TGTGCCAGCAGCCTGGAAGAGGGAAACTATAATTCACCCCTCCACTTT. It specifies CASSLEEGNYNSPLHF.

The sample holds a few counts of this clone. The junction differs from germline at one of its ends, possibly a read error. The CDR3 nucleotides read TGTGCCAGCAGATTGGGGACTGCCTCCTCCACCGGGGAGCTGTTTTTT. Translating gives CASRLGTASSTGELFF. The genes are TRBV5-6 and TRBJ2-2; perhaps TRBD2 as D (6 bases). The CDR3 spans 16 residues. Germline values: CDR1 SGHDT, CDR2 YYEEEE.

The chain joins TRBV2 to TRBJ2-1; 11 bases are shared with TRBD2. This CDR3 is 13 amino acids long. The V and J ends lost 6 bases and 7 bases, in that order; junction bases with no gene match: 2. Germline assignment: CDR1 SNHLY and CDR2 FYNNEI. The CDR3, as DNA: TGTGCCAGCAGCGCTAGCGGGGGGAATGAGCAGTTCTTC. This gives the protein CASSASGGNEQFF.

The chain is built from TRBV2 and TRBJ2-7; 8 nucleotides align to TRBD1. Losses at the gene ends were 0 bases for V and 6 bases for J; bases not matched to a gene: 10. The CDR3 consists of 16 residues. Germline loops: CDR1 SNHLY, CDR2 FYNNEI. CDR3 nucleotide sequence: TGTGCCAGCAGTGAAGCGCTTTCGGGACAGGACCGCGAGCAGTACTTC. As protein: CASSEALSGQDREQYF.

The chain is built from TRBV18 and TRBJ1-1; tentatively, D is TRBD1 (5 bases). The CDR3 contains 11 residues. The germline V gene encodes CDR1 KGHSH and CDR2 LQKENI. V was trimmed by 6 bases and J by 11 bases, leaving 13 bases between them. CDR3 amino acids: CASSPGDRAFF. CDR3 coding DNA: TGTGCCAGCTCCCCGGGGGATCGGGCTTTCTTT.

This sequence joins TRBV12-5 and TRBJ1-1; 9 bases are shared with TRBD1. The V gene's germline CDR1 is LGHNT and CDR2 FRNRAP. The CDR3 is made up of 14 amino acids. V lost 2 bases to trimming and J lost 5 bases; unmatched junction nucleotides: 3. The CDR3 bases are TGTGCTAGTGGTTTGACAGGGGGCCTAACTGAAGCTTTCTTT. Its protein product is CASGLTGGLTEAFF.

The rearrangement links TRBV9 to TRBJ1-5, with a tentative D call TRBD1 (6 bases). This CDR3 region has 16 residues. Trimming took 4 bases from V and 1 from J, leaving 15 bases between them. The V gene's germline CDR1 is SGDLS and CDR2 YYNGEE. In DNA form, the CDR3 reads TGTGCCAGCAGCACAGGGACGGGAATGAGCAATCAGCCCCAGCATTTT. This codes for CASSTGTGMSNQPQHF. The full variable domain, rest sourced from reference TRBV9 and TRBJ1-5, is DSGVTQTPKHLITATGQRVTLRCSPRSGDLSVYWYQQSLDQGLQFLIQYYNGEERAKGNILERFSAQQFPDLHSELNLSSLELGDSALYFCASSTGTGMSNQPQHFGDGTRLSIL.

The chain combines TRBV4-3 with TRBJ1-6; no clear D gene. V shed 0 bases and J shed 7 bases, with 7 bases lying between them. CDR1 is LGHNA, CDR2 YSLEER, per germline. The CDR3 is 14 residues long. The CDR3 DNA follows: TGCGCCAGCAGCCAAGATGTCAGGAATTCACCCCTCCACTTT. Translating it yields CASSQDVRNSPLHF.

The table lists this clone with a count of one. The chain combines TRBV28 with TRBJ1-2, with a possible D match to TRBD1 (5 bases). V was shortened by 2 bases and J by 4 bases, with 20 bases between the two germline ends. The germline V gene encodes CDR1 MDHEN and CDR2 SYDVKM. This CDR3 spans 17 amino acids. The CDR3 nucleotides are TGTGCCAGCAGTTTAAATACAGGCTCAGGTGTTGGCTATGGCTACACCTTC. It specifies CASSLNTGSGVGYGYTF.

This clone has only a few counts. The chain has TRBV18 and TRBJ1-1; 9 nucleotides match TRBD1. The CDR3 has 16 amino acids. Germline trimming cut 3 bases from V and 3 bases from J; bases unmatched to any gene: 8. Per the germline V gene, CDR1 is KGHSH and CDR2 is LQKENI. CDR3 protein: CASSPSVRDRDTEAFF. CDR3 nucleotides: TGTGCCAGCTCACCCTCTGTCCGGGACAGGGACACTGAAGCTTTCTTT.

The chain uses TRBV28 and TRBJ2-3, with D possibly TRBD2 on 5 matching bases. CDR3 length: 15 residues. Trimming removed 2 bases from V and 2 bases from J, with 11 bases in between. Germline values: CDR1 MDHEN, CDR2 SYDVKM. In nucleotides, the CDR3 is TGTGCCAGCAGTTTAGGCCGGGGAATCACAGATACGCAGTATTTT. Encoded protein: CASSLGRGITDTQYF.

The chain has TRBV6-5 and TRBJ2-3, with 8 nucleotides matching TRBD1. The CDR3 consists of 14 residues. CDR1 is MNHEY and CDR2 is SVGAGI in the germline V gene. V trimming: 5 bases; J trimming: 2 bases; junction bases outside the gene matches: 3. The DNA for the CDR3 is TGTGCCAGCAGTCCGGGACAGGCCACAGATACGCAGTATTTT. Its protein product is CASSPGQATDTQYF.

Only a few counts were recorded for this clone. The sample holds other DNA sequences that translate to the same CDR3. This rearrangement joins TRBV24-1 to TRBJ2-7; 9 bases are a match to TRBD1. V was pared by 3 bases and J by 2 bases, with 4 bases of the junction left unmatched. The CDR3 covers 15 residues. Germline V gene data show CDR1 as KGHDR and CDR2 as SFDVKD. CDR3 protein: CATSDPGQGTYEQYF. CDR3 bases: TGTGCCACCAGTGATCCGGGACAGGGAACCTACGAGCAGTACTTC.

The rearrangement links TRBV6-5 to TRBJ2-7, with D unclear. The CDR3 extends over 13 amino acids. Trimming removed 5 bases from V and 4 bases from J, with 12 bases in between. CDR1 is MNHEY and CDR2 is SVGAGI in the germline V gene. The CDR3 reads CASSRSIQYEQYF. The CDR3 bases are TGTGCCAGCAGTAGGAGCATCCAATACGAGCAGTACTTC.

This clone was detected only once. This rearrangement joins TRBV11-2 to TRBJ2-7, with D tentatively TRBD2 (5 bases). Germline V gene lookup returns CDR1 SGHAT and CDR2 FQNNGV. The CDR3 totals 14 residues. The V gene lost 4 bases and the J gene lost 2 bases, with 12 bases spanning the gap. Here the CDR3 reads CASSYGRGAYEQYF. The CDR3 DNA follows: TGTGCCAGCAGCTACGGTCGGGGAGCCTACGAGCAGTACTTC.

The chain couples TRBV27 to TRBJ1-5, with 7 bases identical to TRBD1. Trimming took 6 bases from V and 3 from J; bases not matched to a gene: 8. The CDR3 runs to 15 residues. Germline CDR1 and CDR2: MNHEY and SMNVEV (reference sequence). The CDR3 spells CASSPGQVVNQPQHF. The CDR3 DNA reads as TGTGCCAGCAGCCCTGGACAGGTAGTCAATCAGCCCCAGCATTTT.

The chain links TRBV5-4 to TRBJ1-6; possibly TRBD1 for D (6 bases). Between the trimmed V and J ends, which lost 3 bases and 10 bases, there was a span of 11 bases. The CDR3 length is 13 residues. Germline CDR1 SGHNT, CDR2 YYREEE (reference sequence). The CDR3 sequence is CASSWTVKSPLHF. CDR3 nucleotide sequence: TGTGCCAGCAGCTGGACAGTTAAATCACCCCTCCACTTT.

The chain couples TRBV3-1 (or the pseudogene TRBV3-2) to TRBJ1-1, with unresolved D. In germline, CDR1 is LGHDT, CDR2 YNNKEL (reference sequence). The ends were cut back, 3 bases at V and 4 bases at J, with 12 bases in the middle. The CDR3 covers 14 residues. For the CDR3, the DNA is TGTGCCAGCAGCCACCTGACGGGGAGCACTGAAGCTTTCTTT. This gives the protein CASSHLTGSTEAFF.

This chain connects TRBV2 to TRBJ2-7, with 9 nucleotides matching TRBD1. The V gene's germline CDR1 is SNHLY and CDR2 FYNNEI. This CDR3 is built from 16 residues. J lost 4 bases, V lost 6 bases, and 13 bases had no gene match. CDR3 bases: TGTGCCAGCAGGGAACCCACCGGGACAGGGACATACGAGCAGTACTTC. Translation gives CASREPTGTGTYEQYF.